This T cell receptor (beta chain) was sequenced for a study of T cell changes during pregnancy in multiple sclerosis. The protocol was immunoSEQ multiplex PCR, while the TCRdb copy is restricted to in-frame clones and leaves out a portion. Of tens of thousands of clones listed, roughly 92% are singletons. The trim removed 5 bases at V and 0 bases at J, leaving 6 bases unmatched. The CDR3 has 14 residues. Germline V CDR1 and CDR2: GTSNPN, SVGIG (reference sequence). The genes are TRBV30 and TRBJ1-1; 7 bases are a match to TRBD1. The sequence was collected from a female donor with multiple sclerosis, enrolled in a pregnancy study. The source material was peripheral blood, sampled before pregnancy. Written as DNA, the CDR3 is TGTGCCTGGCAGGGGGTGGCTCTGAACACTGAAGCTTTCTTT. Encoded protein: CAWQGVALNTEAFF.